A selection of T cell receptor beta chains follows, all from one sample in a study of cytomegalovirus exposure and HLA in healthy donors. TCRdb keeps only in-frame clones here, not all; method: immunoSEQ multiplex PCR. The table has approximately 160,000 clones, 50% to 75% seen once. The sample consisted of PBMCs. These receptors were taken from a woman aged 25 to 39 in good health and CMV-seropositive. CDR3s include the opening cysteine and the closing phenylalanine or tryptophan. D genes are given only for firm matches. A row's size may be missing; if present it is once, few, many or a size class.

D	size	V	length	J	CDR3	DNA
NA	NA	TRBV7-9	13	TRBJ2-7	CASSFAILGEQYF	TGTGCCAGCAGCTTTGCCATCCTAGGCGAGCAGTACTTC
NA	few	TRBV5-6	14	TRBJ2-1	CASSLETGSNEQFF	TGTGCCAGCAGCTTGGAAACAGGGAGTAATGAGCAGTTCTTC
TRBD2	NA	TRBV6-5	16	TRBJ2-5	CASSYLARGGRETQYF	TGTGCCAGCAGTTACTTGGCCCGGGGGGGGCGGGAGACCCAGTACTTC
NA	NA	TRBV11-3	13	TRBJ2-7	CASSLGRLIEQYF	TGTGCCAGCAGCTTAGGCAGACTCATCGAGCAGTACTTC
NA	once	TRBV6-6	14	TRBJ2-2	CASSYSGAEGELFF	TGTGCCAGCAGTTACTCAGGGGCTGAGGGGGAGCTGTTTTTT
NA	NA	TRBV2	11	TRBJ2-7	CASSRGGEQYF	TGTGCCAGCAGCCGGGGTGGCGAGCAGTACTTC
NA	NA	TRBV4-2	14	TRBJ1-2	CASSQELSNYGYTF	TGTGCCAGCAGCCAAGAGTTGTCGAACTATGGCTACACCTTC
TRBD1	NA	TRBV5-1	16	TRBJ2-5	CASSFYQDRGQETQYF	TGCGCCAGCAGCTTCTACCAGGACAGGGGCCAAGAGACCCAGTACTTC
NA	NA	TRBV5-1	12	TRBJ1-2	CASSSVNYGYTF	TGCGCCAGCAGCTCAGTTAACTATGGCTACACCTTC
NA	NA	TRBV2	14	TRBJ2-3	CASSVGDPPDTQYF	TGTGCCAGCAGTGTCGGAGATCCCCCAGATACGCAGTATTTT
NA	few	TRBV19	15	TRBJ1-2	CASISFDRYNYGYTF	TGTGCCAGTATTAGCTTCGACCGATATAACTATGGCTACACCTTC
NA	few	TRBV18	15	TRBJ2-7	CASSPPKGISYEQYF	TGTGCCAGCTCACCACCGAAGGGGATCTCCTACGAGCAGTACTTC
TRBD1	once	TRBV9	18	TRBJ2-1	CASSHNTGGASSYNEQFF	TGTGCCAGCAGCCACAATACAGGGGGTGCGAGCTCCTACAATGAGCAGTTCTTC
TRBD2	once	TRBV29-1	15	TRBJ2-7	CSVQPRTSGTHEQYF	TGCAGCGTTCAACCCCGGACTAGCGGGACTCACGAGCAGTACTTC
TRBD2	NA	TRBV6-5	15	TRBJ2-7	CASSYSLAGANEQYF	TGTGCCAGCAGTTACAGTCTAGCGGGAGCGAACGAGCAGTACTTC
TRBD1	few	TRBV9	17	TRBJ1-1	CASSVNPLAGGHTEAFF	TGTGCCAGCAGCGTAAATCCCCTGGCAGGGGGCCACACTGAAGCTTTCTTT
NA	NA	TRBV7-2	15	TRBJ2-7	CASSSRWGVAYEQYF	TGTGCCAGCAGCTCCCGCTGGGGAGTCGCCTACGAGCAGTACTTC
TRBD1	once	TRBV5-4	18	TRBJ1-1	CASSHATRRGRGNTEAFF	TGTGCCAGCAGCCATGCCACCCGCAGGGGGCGCGGGAACACTGAAGCTTTCTTT
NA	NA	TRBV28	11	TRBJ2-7	CASSYPDEQYF	TGTGCCAGCAGCTACCCTGACGAGCAGTACTTC
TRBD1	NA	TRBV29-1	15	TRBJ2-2	CSVGGQGYNTGELFF	TGCAGCGTGGGGGGACAGGGGTATAACACCGGGGAGCTGTTTTTT
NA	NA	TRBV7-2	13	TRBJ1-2	CASSPEANYGYTF	TGTGCCAGCAGCCCAGAGGCTAACTATGGCTACACCTTC
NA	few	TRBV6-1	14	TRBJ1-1	CASSEAQGNTEAFF	TGTGCCAGCAGTGAAGCGCAGGGTAACACTGAAGCTTTCTTT
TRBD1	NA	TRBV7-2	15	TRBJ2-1	CASSLRGRGTNEQFF	TGTGCCAGCAGCTTGAGGGGGCGAGGCACCAATGAGCAGTTCTTC
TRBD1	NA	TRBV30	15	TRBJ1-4	CAWRPGQGSGEKLFF	TGTGCCTGGAGACCGGGACAGGGGAGTGGTGAAAAACTGTTTTTT
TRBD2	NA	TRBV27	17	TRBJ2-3	CASGSLSGRAREDTQYF	TGTGCCAGCGGATCCCTTAGCGGGAGGGCCCGGGAGGATACGCAGTATTTT
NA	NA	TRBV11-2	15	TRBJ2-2	CASTVGGRFSGELFF	TGTGCCAGCACCGTGGGGGGACGGTTCTCCGGGGAGCTGTTTTTT
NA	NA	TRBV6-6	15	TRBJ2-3	CASSYGGRGTDTQYF	TGTGCCAGCAGTTATGGGGGCCGGGGCACAGATACGCAGTATTTT
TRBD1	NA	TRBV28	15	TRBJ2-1	CASSLIQGAEDEQFF	TGTGCCAGCAGTTTAATTCAGGGGGCAGAGGATGAGCAGTTCTTC
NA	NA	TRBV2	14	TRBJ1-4	CASSSRSYAEKLFF	TGTGCCAGCAGTAGTCGGTCATACGCTGAAAAACTGTTTTTT
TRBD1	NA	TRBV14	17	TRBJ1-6	CASSHGTGSSYNSPLHF	TGTGCCAGCAGCCATGGGACAGGAAGCTCCTATAATTCACCCCTCCACTTT
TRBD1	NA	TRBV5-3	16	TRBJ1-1	CARSFTGGPMNTEAFF	TGTGCCAGAAGCTTCACAGGGGGCCCGATGAACACTGAAGCTTTCTTT
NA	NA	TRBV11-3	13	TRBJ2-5	CASRTPPQETQYF	TGTGCCAGCAGGACACCCCCTCAAGAGACCCAGTACTTC
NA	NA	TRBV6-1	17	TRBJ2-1	CASSEPLMTPGYNEQFF	TGTGCCAGCAGTGAACCCCTGATGACCCCGGGCTACAATGAGCAGTTCTTC
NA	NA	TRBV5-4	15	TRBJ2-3	CASSLFGGSTDTQYF	TGTGCCAGCAGCTTGTTCGGGGGTAGCACAGATACGCAGTATTTT
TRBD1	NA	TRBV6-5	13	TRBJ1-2	CASSYDRGFGYTF	TGTGCCAGCAGTTACGACAGGGGATTCGGCTACACCTTC
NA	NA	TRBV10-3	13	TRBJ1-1	CAITDTGYTEAFF	TGTGCCATCACCGATACAGGGTACACTGAAGCTTTCTTT
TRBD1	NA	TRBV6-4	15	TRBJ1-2	CASSDSAGGIYGYTF	TGTGCCAGCAGTGACTCGGCAGGGGGCATCTATGGCTACACCTTC
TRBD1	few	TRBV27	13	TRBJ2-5	CASSLIGGETQYF	TGTGCCAGCAGTTTAATAGGGGGCGAGACCCAGTACTTC
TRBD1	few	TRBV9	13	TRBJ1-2	CASSVGTGNGYTF	TGTGCCAGCAGCGTAGGGACAGGGAATGGCTACACCTTC
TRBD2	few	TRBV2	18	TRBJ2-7	CASRFTYSGGPSSYEQYF	TGTGCCAGCCGGTTTACCTACTCGGGGGGTCCAAGCTCCTACGAGCAGTACTTC
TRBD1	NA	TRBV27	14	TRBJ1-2	CASTRTGGLHGYTF	TGTGCCAGCACCCGGACAGGGGGATTGCATGGCTACACCTTC